This entry lists 9 T cell receptor beta chains sequenced from one sample in a study of blood T cell repertoires in COVID-19. Generated by immunoSEQ multiplex PCR, the TCRdb table keeps only in-frame clones and is missing some. Of hundreds of thousands of clones in the sample, 83% were seen once. The sequenced sample consisted of peripheral blood. These receptors were collected from a woman aged 45-65 years with acute or convalescent COVID-19.

The chain couples TRBV25-1 to TRBJ1-1, with 8 bases fitting TRBD1. The CDR3 is 14 residues long. With 5 bases clipped from V and 4 bases from J, the junction kept 6 bases outside the gene matches. The V gene's germline CDR1 is MGHDK and CDR2 SYGVNS. CDR3 in DNA: TGTGCCAGCAGTACAGGGGGGAGGATCACTGAAGCTTTCTTT. Protein sequence: CASSTGGRITEAFF.

J is TRBJ2-5 and V is TRBV11-2, with 8 bases identical to TRBD2. Per germline, CDR1 SGHAT and CDR2 FQNNGV. This CDR3 is built from 16 residues. V lost 6 bases to trimming and J lost 5 bases; unmatched junction nucleotides: 14. CDR3 coding DNA: TGTGCCAGCAGTCCCGGGACTAGAGGGTTTGGGGAGACCCAGTACTTC. Encoded protein: CASSPGTRGFGETQYF. Together with reference TRBV11-2 and TRBJ2-5, the CDR3 gives the full variable domain: EAGVAQSPRYKIIEKRQSVAFWCNPISGHATLYWYQQILGQGPKLLIQFQNNGVVDDSQLPKDRFSAERLKGVDSTLKIQPAKLEDSAVYLCASSPGTRGFGETQYFGPGTRLLVL.

This sequence joins TRBV4-3 and TRBJ1-2; tentatively, D is TRBD1 (6 bases). The CDR3 has 15 residues. Trimming removed 0 bases from V and 2 bases from J, with 10 bases in between. Germline V lookup: CDR1 LGHNA, CDR2 YSLEER. DNA of the CDR3: TGCGCCAGCAGCCAAGATGGGACACCGAACTATGGCTACACCTTC. Its translation: CASSQDGTPNYGYTF.

The rearrangement uses TRBV19 and TRBJ1-5, with TRBD1 identical over 9 bases. The CDR3 is 16 amino acids. The ends lost 6 bases at V and 6 bases at J; junction bases unmatched: 12. Germline V gene lookup returns CDR1 LNHDA and CDR2 SQIVND (reference sequence). The CDR3 coding sequence is TGTGCCAGTAGAGAACCGGGACAGGGAGCCACTCAGCCCCAGCATTTT. As protein: CASREPGQGATQPQHF.

V and J are TRBV2 and TRBJ1-2, with D maybe TRBD1 (5 bases). The CDR3 spans 12 residues. Germline assignment: CDR1 SNHLY and CDR2 FYNNEI. The V and J ends lost 4 bases and 8 bases respectively, with 11 bases between them. CDR3 sequence: CASSGDWFGYTF. The CDR3 nucleotides are TGTGCCAGCAGTGGGGACTGGTTCGGCTACACCTTC.

The V call is TRBV28, the J call TRBJ1-1, with D perhaps TRBD1 (6 bases). In germline, CDR1 is MDHEN, CDR2 SYDVKM. CDR3 length: 14 amino acids. Trimming left V 1 base short and J 5 bases short, with 11 bases between. Here the CDR3 DNA reads TGTGCCAGCAGTTTATCAGGGAGGGGGACTGAAGCTTTCTTT. Translating it yields CASSLSGRGTEAFF.

The chain uses TRBV6-5 and TRBJ1-2, with D perhaps TRBD1 (6 bases). The CDR3 runs to 15 residues. The V gene lost 7 bases and the J gene lost 5 bases, with 20 bases spanning the gap. The germline CDR1 and CDR2 sequences are MNHEY and SVGAGI. The CDR3 region is CASTPRQAGEYGYTF. The CDR3 nucleotides are TGTGCCAGCACCCCCAGACAGGCCGGGGAATATGGCTACACCTTC.

V is TRBV3-1 (or the pseudogene TRBV3-2) and J is TRBJ2-3; TRBD2 matches at 11 bases. The junction had 7 bases not matched to a gene; V was cut back by 5 bases and J by 6 bases. CDR3 length equals 15 residues. Per the germline V gene, CDR1 is LGHDT and CDR2 is YNNKEL (reference sequence). In DNA, the CDR3 is TGTGCCAGCAGCTCATTAGCGGGGGGGCCCGATACGCAGTATTTT. Its protein product is CASSSLAGGPDTQYF.

The chain is built from TRBV19 and TRBJ1-2; 7 bases line up with TRBD1. This CDR3 has 14 residues. CDR1 and CDR2 from the germline V gene are LNHDA and SQIVND (reference sequence). V was clipped by 6 bases and J by 4 bases; unmatched bases: 8. CDR3 coding DNA: TGTGCCAGTAGCACAGGGGACAAAATCTATGGCTACACCTTC. Translation: CASSTGDKIYGYTF.